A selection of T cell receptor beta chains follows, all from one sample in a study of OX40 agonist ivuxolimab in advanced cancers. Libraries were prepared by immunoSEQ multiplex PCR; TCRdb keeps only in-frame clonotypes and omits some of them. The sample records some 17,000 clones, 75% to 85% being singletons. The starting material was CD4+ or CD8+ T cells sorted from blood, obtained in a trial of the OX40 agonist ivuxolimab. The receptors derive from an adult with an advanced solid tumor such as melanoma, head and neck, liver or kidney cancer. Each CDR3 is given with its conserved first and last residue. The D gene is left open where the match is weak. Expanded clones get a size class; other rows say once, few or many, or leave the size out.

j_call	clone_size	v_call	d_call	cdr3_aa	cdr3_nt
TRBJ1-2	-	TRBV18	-	CASSPDSRNGYTF	TGTGCCAGCTCTCCGGACAGCAGAAATGGCTACACCTTC
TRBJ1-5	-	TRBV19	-	CASTPSRGGQFAQHF	TGTGCCAGTACCCCCTCCAGGGGAGGTCAATTCGCCCAGCATTTT
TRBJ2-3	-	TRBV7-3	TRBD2	CASSLIGTSRGEGDTQYF	TGTGCCAGCAGCTTAATCGGGACTAGCAGGGGAGAAGGAGATACGCAGTATTTT
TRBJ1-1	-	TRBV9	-	CASSVGGRDTEAFF	TGTGCCAGCAGCGTAGGGGGGCGTGACACTGAAGCTTTCTTT
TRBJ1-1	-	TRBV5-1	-	CASSTTGTTNTEAFF	TGCGCCAGCAGCACAACCGGGACTACGAACACTGAAGCTTTCTTT
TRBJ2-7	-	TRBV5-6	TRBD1	CASSLASTGGSYEQYF	TGTGCCAGCAGCTTGGCATCCACAGGGGGCTCTTACGAGCAGTACTTC
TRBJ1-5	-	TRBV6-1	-	CASSDMVNSNQPQHF	TGTGCCAGCAGTGATATGGTGAATAGCAATCAGCCCCAGCATTTT
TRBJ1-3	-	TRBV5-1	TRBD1	CASSWGGQDSGNTIYF	TGCGCCAGCAGCTGGGGGGGACAGGACTCTGGAAACACCATATATTTT
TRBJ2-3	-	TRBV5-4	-	CASSMTGVTDTQYF	TGTGCCAGCAGCATGACGGGGGTCACAGATACGCAGTATTTT
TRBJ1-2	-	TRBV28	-	CASSFGTDVFGYTF	TGTGCCAGCAGTTTTGGGACGGACGTCTTCGGCTACACCTTC
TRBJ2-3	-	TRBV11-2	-	CASSLSQGGGTDTQYF	TGTGCCAGCAGCTTGTCTCAGGGAGGTGGCACAGATACGCAGTATTTT
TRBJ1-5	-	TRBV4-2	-	CASSQVGSNQPQHF	TGTGCCAGCAGCCAAGTTGGTAGCAATCAGCCCCAGCATTTT
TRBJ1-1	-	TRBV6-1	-	CASSTYRETEAFF	TGTGCCAGCAGTACTTACAGGGAAACTGAAGCTTTCTTT
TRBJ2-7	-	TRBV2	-	CASNGGTLSSYEQYF	TGTGCCAGCAATGGAGGGACGTTAAGCTCCTACGAGCAGTACTTC
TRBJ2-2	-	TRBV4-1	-	CASSQDRAANTGELFF	TGCGCCAGCAGCCAAGATAGGGCCGCGAACACCGGGGAGCTGTTTTTT
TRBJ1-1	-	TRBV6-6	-	CASREKGLNTEAFF	TGTGCCAGCAGGGAGAAGGGCCTGAACACTGAAGCTTTCTTT
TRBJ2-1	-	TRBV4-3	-	CASSQDLTGEGDEQFF	TGCGCCAGCAGCCAAGATCTGACCGGGGAGGGGGATGAGCAGTTCTTC
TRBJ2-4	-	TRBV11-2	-	CASSFGRESKNIQYF	TGTGCCAGCAGCTTCGGACGGGAATCTAAAAACATTCAGTACTTC
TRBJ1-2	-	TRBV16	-	CASSPGPEGAVIYGHTF	TGTGCCAGCAGCCCCGGTCCTGAAGGGGCGGTTATCTATGGCCACACCTTC
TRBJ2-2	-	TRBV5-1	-	CASSLVPTGNTGELFF	TGCGCCAGCAGCCTGGTCCCGACGGGGAACACCGGGGAGCTGTTTTTT
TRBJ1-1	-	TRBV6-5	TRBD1	CASGGQGFGEAFF	TGTGCCAGCGGGGGACAGGGGTTTGGTGAAGCTTTCTTT
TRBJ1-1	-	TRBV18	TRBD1	CASSPNTGGTEAFF	TGTGCCAGCTCACCAAACACAGGGGGGACTGAAGCTTTCTTT
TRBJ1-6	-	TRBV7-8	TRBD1	CASSLEGAGGSPLHF	TGTGCCAGCAGCTTGGAGGGCGCAGGGGGCTCACCCCTCCACTTT
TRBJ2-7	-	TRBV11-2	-	CASSLFRGRPAYEQYF	TGTGCCAGCAGCTTATTTCGAGGCCGGCCAGCCTACGAGCAGTACTTC
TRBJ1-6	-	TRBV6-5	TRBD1	CASSYWTGGSPLHF	TGTGCCAGCAGTTACTGGACAGGGGGATCACCCCTCCACTTT
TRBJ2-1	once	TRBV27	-	CASSLGLARYNEQFF	TGTGCCAGCAGTTTAGGCCTAGCGAGGTACAATGAGCAGTTCTTC
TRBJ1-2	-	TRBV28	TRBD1	CASSPGGGYGYTF	TGTGCCAGCAGTCCAGGGGGGGGCTATGGCTACACCTTC
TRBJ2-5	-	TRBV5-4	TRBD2	CASSSAGGRETQYF	TGTGCCAGCAGTTCCGCGGGGGGGAGGGAGACCCAGTACTTC
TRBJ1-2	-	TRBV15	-	CATSWGGYGYTF	TGTGCCACCAGTTGGGGGGGTTATGGCTACACCTTC
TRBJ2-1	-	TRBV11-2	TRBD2	CASSLILGVAGGYNEQFF	TGTGCCAGCAGCTTAATTTTGGGTGTAGCGGGAGGCTACAATGAGCAGTTCTTC
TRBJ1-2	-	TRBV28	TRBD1	CASRESGTGDYGYTF	TGTGCCAGCAGGGAGTCTGGGACAGGGGACTATGGCTACACCTTC
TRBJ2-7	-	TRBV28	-	CASSSPGHYEQYF	TGTGCCAGCAGTTCCCCAGGCCACTACGAGCAGTACTTC
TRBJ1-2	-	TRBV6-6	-	CASSHSDGFYGYTF	TGTGCCAGCAGCCACAGCGACGGATTCTATGGCTACACCTTC
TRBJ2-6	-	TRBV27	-	CASSRTGTGANVLTF	TGTGCCAGCAGCCGAACAGGCACTGGGGCCAACGTCCTGACTTTC
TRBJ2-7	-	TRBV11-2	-	CASSLGVEYEQYF	TGTGCCAGCAGCTTAGGTGTAGAGTACGAGCAGTACTTC
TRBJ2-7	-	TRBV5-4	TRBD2	CASSIGLAGSYEQYF	TGTGCCAGCAGCATAGGACTAGCGGGGTCCTACGAGCAGTACTTC
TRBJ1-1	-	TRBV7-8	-	CASSLESRGNTEAFF	TGTGCCAGCAGCTTAGAGTCTCGGGGGAACACTGAAGCTTTCTTT
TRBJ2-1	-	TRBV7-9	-	CASSLVRSSGARQFF	TGTGCCAGCAGCTTAGTTCGATCCTCTGGTGCTAGGCAGTTCTTC
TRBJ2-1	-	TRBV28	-	CASSSPYTSDEEQFF	TGTGCCAGCAGTTCCCCCTATACCTCGGACGAAGAGCAGTTCTTC
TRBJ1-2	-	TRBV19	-	CASSSGATGSFYGYTF	TGTGCCAGTAGCTCGGGTGCTACAGGATCTTTCTATGGCTACACCTTC
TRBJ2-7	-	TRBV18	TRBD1	CASSPRQGTYEQYF	TGTGCCAGCTCGCCCCGACAGGGTACCTACGAGCAGTACTTC
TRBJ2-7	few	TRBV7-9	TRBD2	CASSLGRAGEGEQYF	TGTGCCAGCAGCTTAGGCCGGGCGGGGGAGGGCGAGCAGTACTTC
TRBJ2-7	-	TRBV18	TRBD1	CASSPRQGTYEQYF	TGTGCCAGCTCGCCCAGACAGGGTACCTACGAGCAGTACTTC
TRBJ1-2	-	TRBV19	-	CASTENRNYGYTF	TGTGCCAGTACCGAAAACCGTAACTATGGCTACACCTTC
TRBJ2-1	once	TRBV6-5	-	CASSSRRGRSEQFF	TGTGCCAGCAGTTCTAGGAGGGGGCGTTCTGAGCAGTTCTTC
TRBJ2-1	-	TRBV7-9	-	CASSLELVTAEQFF	TGTGCCAGCAGCTTAGAACTAGTGACGGCTGAGCAGTTCTTC
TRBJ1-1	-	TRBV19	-	CASSIIRENTEAFF	TGTGCCAGTAGTATAATTCGGGAGAACACTGAAGCTTTCTTT
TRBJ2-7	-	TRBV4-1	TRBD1	CASSHYVRLDRAYEQYF	TGCGCCAGCAGCCACTATGTCCGGTTGGACAGGGCCTACGAGCAGTACTTC
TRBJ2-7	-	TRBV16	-	CASSPRAQAGNEQYF	TGTGCCAGCTCACCACGGGCGCAGGCGGGGAACGAGCAGTACTTC
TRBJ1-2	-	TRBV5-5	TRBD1	CASNLGTGRSYGYTF	TGTGCCAGCAACCTCGGGACAGGGAGAAGTTATGGCTACACCTTC
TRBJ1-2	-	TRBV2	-	CASRGTQNYGYTF	TGTGCCAGCAGGGGGACACAGAACTATGGCTACACCTTC
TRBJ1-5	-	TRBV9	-	CASSVDPFSNQPQHF	TGTGCCAGCAGCGTAGACCCTTTCAGCAATCAGCCCCAGCATTTT
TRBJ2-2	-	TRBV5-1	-	CASSLYAGNTGELFF	TGCGCCAGCAGCTTGTACGCAGGGAATACCGGGGAGCTGTTTTTT
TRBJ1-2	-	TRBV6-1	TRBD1	CASSVAGTGGEGYTF	TGTGCCAGCAGTGTAGCCGGGACAGGTGGAGAAGGCTACACCTTC
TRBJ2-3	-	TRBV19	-	CASSVTDTSTDTQYF	TGTGCCAGTAGTGTGACAGACACTAGCACAGATACGCAGTATTTT
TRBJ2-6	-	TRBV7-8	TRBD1	CASSSRGNSGANVLTF	TGTGCCAGCAGCTCCAGGGGGAACTCTGGGGCCAACGTCCTGACTTTC
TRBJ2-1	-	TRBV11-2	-	CASSTLVLVHEQFF	TGTGCCAGCAGCACACTAGTACTGGTTCATGAGCAGTTCTTC
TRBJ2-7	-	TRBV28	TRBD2	CASSSGGVAGVNEQYF	TGTGCCAGCAGTTCCGGCGGGGTAGCGGGAGTTAACGAGCAGTACTTC
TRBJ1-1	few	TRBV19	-	CASRGQNTEAFF	TGTGCCAGTAGGGGACAGAACACTGAAGCTTTCTTT
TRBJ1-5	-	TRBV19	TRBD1	CASSIHRQGSNQPQHF	TGTGCCAGTAGTATACACCGACAGGGAAGCAATCAGCCCCAGCATTTT